Listed here are 21 T cell receptor beta chains from one sample, sequenced in a study of early T cells in non-severe SARS-CoV-2 infection. In TCRdb, the 5' RACE reads were re-called with MiXCR into one record per CDR3 protein. The table includes tens of thousands of distinct CDR3 sequences, approximately 14% detected once. Sequencing was carried out using whole blood. The receptors derive from an adult who was a healthcare worker with PCR-confirmed SARS-CoV-2 infection or an uninfected control (not recorded which).

In its sample, this clonotype was seen many times. V gene TRBV9 combines with J gene TRBJ1-1, with 7 bases aligning to TRBD1. The length of the CDR3 is 18 residues. J was trimmed by 0 bases and V by 0 bases; bases with no gene match: 11. Germline loops: CDR1 SGDLS, CDR2 YYNGEE. The CDR3 bases are TGTGCCAGCAGCGTAGTAGGAGGACAGGTTGGGCTGAACACTGAAGCTTTCTTT. This encodes CASSVVGGQVGLNTEAFF.

This clonotype was picked up a small number of times. This chain links TRBV7-8 with TRBJ2-3; D is unclear. The CDR3 runs 16 residues. V lost 5 bases and J 1 base, leaving 16 bases between the germline ends. In germline, CDR1 is SGHVS, CDR2 FQNEAQ. The CDR3, as DNA: TGTGCCAGCAGCCCCACGGATCCCCTCGGCACAGATACGCAGTATTTT. Protein product: CASSPTDPLGTDTQYF.

This clonotype turned up a few times. J is TRBJ1-1 and V is TRBV12-3 or TRBV12-4; no reliable D call. The CDR3 runs 14 residues. The ends were cut back, 3 bases at V and 1 base at J, with 9 bases in the middle. Here the CDR3 DNA reads TGTGCCAGCAGTTTTGGGCACTCGAACACTGAAGCTTTCTTT. The encoded protein is CASSFGHSNTEAFF.

This clonotype was counted between two and nine times. V gene TRBV7-2 combines with J gene TRBJ2-4; TRBD1 aligns across 7 bases. V shed 8 bases and J 7 bases; nucleotides not matched to a gene: 5. CDR3 length: 12 residues. Germline V gene data show CDR1 as SGHTA and CDR2 as FQGNSA. CDR3 residues: CASSQGQNIQYF. DNA of the CDR3: TGTGCCAGCTCACAGGGACAGAACATTCAGTACTTC.

There are a few counts of this clonotype. The V call is TRBV5-1, the J call TRBJ2-3, with D possibly TRBD2 on 5 matching bases. The ends were cut back, 3 bases at V and 2 bases at J, with 19 bases in the middle. The V gene's germline CDR1 is SGHRS and CDR2 YFSETQ. The CDR3 has 17 residues. CDR3 in amino acids: CASSWSSRGSTTDTQYF. CDR3 coding DNA: TGCGCCAGCAGCTGGAGCAGCCGGGGTTCAACCACAGATACGCAGTATTTT.

This chain connects TRBV5-1 to TRBJ1-5, with D perhaps matching TRBD1 (6 bases). The V end was cut by 0 bases, the J end by 5 bases, with 15 bases between. Germline assignment: CDR1 SGHRS and CDR2 YFSETQ. The CDR3 consists of 16 residues. This chain's CDR3 is CASSLGQAGFDQPQHF. DNA for the CDR3: TGCGCCAGCAGCTTGGGACAGGCGGGCTTCGATCAGCCCCAGCATTTT.

The chain couples TRBV7-2 to TRBJ1-2; D gene unclear. The germline gives CDR1 SGHTA, CDR2 FQGNSA. V lost 1 base and J lost 4, with 7 bases in between. CDR3 length: 13 amino acids. CDR3 sequence: CASSLEGFYGYTF. In DNA form, the CDR3 reads TGTGCCAGCAGCTTAGAAGGCTTCTATGGCTACACCTTC.

This clonotype was picked up a small number of times. The V gene is TRBV29-1, the J gene TRBJ1-4, with D unresolved. The CDR3 has 11 residues. Germline CDR1 reads SQVTM; CDR2 reads ANQGSEA. V lost 3 bases, J lost 5 bases, and 4 bases lay in between. The CDR3 DNA follows: TGCAGCGTTGACAGGAATGAAAAACTGTTTTTT. Protein: CSVDRNEKLFF.

This clonotype has a count of ten or more. The chain couples TRBV20-1 to TRBJ1-6, with D possibly matching TRBD1 (6 bases). The CDR3 has 17 amino acids. Between the trimmed V and J ends, which lost 1 base and 4 bases, there was a span of 17 bases. Per the germline V gene, CDR1 is DFQATT and CDR2 is SNEGSKA (reference sequence). CDR3 DNA: TGCAGTGCTAGAGTCGGTCGGTTCGGACAGTATAATTCACCCCTCCACTTT. Its translation is CSARVGRFGQYNSPLHF.

This chain uses TRBV10-2 with TRBJ1-2; TRBD1 aligns across 7 bases. The CDR3 is made up of 13 amino acids. CDR1 and CDR2 from the germline V gene are WSHSY and SAAADI. V lost 6 bases, J lost 3 bases, and 4 bases stayed unmatched. CDR3 DNA: TGCGCCAGCAGGAAAGACAGGGACTATGGCTACACCTTC. Encoded protein: CASRKDRDYGYTF.

This clonotype was seen at least ten times. The chain has TRBV5-1 and TRBJ1-2; D gene unclear. The CDR3 runs 14 residues. Germline V CDR1 and CDR2: SGHRS, YFSETQ. Trimming shortened V by 7 bases and J by 7 bases, and 20 bases separated the two germline ends. The CDR3 nucleotides are TGCGCCAGCGCAGATGGGATTGGCTTGGGTGGCTACACCTTC. This gives the protein CASADGIGLGGYTF.

There are a few counts of this clonotype. The CDR3 coding sequence is TGTGCCAGCAGTAGGGCTAACTATGGCTACACCTTC. Translated: CASSRANYGYTF. The rearrangement links TRBV6-5 to TRBJ1-2; D ambiguous. The V gene lost 5 bases and the J gene lost 0 bases, with 4 bases spanning the gap. Germline CDR1 and CDR2: MNHEY and SVGAGI. CDR3 length equals 12 residues.

The chain uses TRBV5-1 and TRBJ2-7; D possibly corresponds to TRBD2 (5 bases). V was clipped by 0 bases and J by 7 bases, with 26 bases between them. There are 18 residues in the CDR3. Germline V gene lookup returns CDR1 SGHRS and CDR2 YFSETQ. CDR3 sequence: CASSLGAGGGPGYEEQYF. In nucleotides, the CDR3 is TGCGCCAGCAGCTTGGGGGCCGGCGGTGGGCCGGGGTATGAAGAGCAGTACTTC.

The chain combines TRBV7-6 with TRBJ1-2; 8 bases match TRBD1. The CDR3 length is 14 residues. Germline V gene data show CDR1 as SGHVS and CDR2 as FNYEAQ. V trimming: 4 bases; J trimming: 4 bases; junction bases outside the gene matches: 5. This chain's CDR3 is CASSSSGTGYGYTF. The CDR3 DNA is TGTGCCAGCAGCTCTTCCGGGACAGGCTATGGCTACACCTTC.

This clonotype was found many times. V and J are TRBV20-1 and TRBJ1-6, with no clear D. Per the germline V gene, CDR1 is DFQATT and CDR2 is SNEGSKA (reference sequence). This CDR3 is built from 15 residues. V was pared by 0 bases and J by 0 bases, with 6 bases between. Here the CDR3 reads CSAREGSSYNSPLHF. Written as DNA, the CDR3 is TGCAGTGCTAGAGAGGGATCCTCCTATAATTCACCCCTCCACTTT.

This clonotype was counted ten times or more. The genes are TRBV5-4 and TRBJ2-7; D not resolved. Germline values: CDR1 SGHNT, CDR2 YYREEE (reference sequence). Trimming shortened V by 4 bases and J by 6 bases, and 14 bases separated the two germline ends. CDR3 length: 13 residues. CDR3 protein: CASSPGVGSEQYF. The CDR3 coding sequence is TGTGCCAGCAGCCCTGGGGTGGGGTCCGAGCAGTACTTC.

The CDR3 loop is CAWSLGDRETDTQYF. CDR3 sequence (DNA): TGTGCCTGGAGTCTCGGGGACAGGGAAACAGATACGCAGTATTTT. The chain employs TRBV30 and TRBJ2-3, with 9 positions matching TRBD1. V was clipped by 2 bases and J by 3 bases; unmatched bases: 6. The length of the CDR3 is 15 residues. The germline CDR1 and CDR2 sequences are GTSNPN and SVGIG (reference sequence). Full variable domain (remainder filled in from reference TRBV30 and TRBJ2-3): SQTIHQWPATLVQPVGSPLSLECTVEGTSNPNLYWYRQAAGRGLQLLFYSVGIGQISSEVPQNLSASRPQDRQFILSSKKLLLSDSGFYLCAWSLGDRETDTQYFGPGTRLTVL.

The chain has TRBV5-4 and TRBJ1-6, with TRBD1 identical over 7 bases. The germline CDR1 and CDR2 sequences are SGHNT and YYREEE (reference sequence). V lost 2 bases, J lost 2 bases, and 1 base stayed unmatched. This CDR3 is built from 15 residues. In DNA form, the CDR3 reads TGTGCCAGCAGCTTCGGGACAGCCTATAATTCACCCCTCCACTTT. Protein sequence: CASSFGTAYNSPLHF.

This chain uses TRBV5-4 with TRBJ1-3; D gene unclear. CDR1 SGHNT and CDR2 YYREEE come from the germline V gene (reference sequence). V was clipped by 3 bases and J by 0 bases, with 10 bases between them. This CDR3 comprises 15 residues. The CDR3 is CASSSDVSSGNTIYF. DNA of the CDR3: TGTGCCAGCAGCTCGGACGTAAGCTCTGGAAACACCATATATTTT.

The chain uses TRBV20-1 and TRBJ2-7; 8 bases are a match to TRBD2. The CDR3 length is 16 residues. After removal of 0 bases from V and 0 bases from J, the junction contained 7 bases not matched to a gene. CDR1 DFQATT and CDR2 SNEGSKA come from the germline V gene (reference sequence). The CDR3, as DNA: TGCAGTGCTAGAGATCGAAGCGGGGGCCACTCCTACGAGCAGTACTTC. Translated, it gives CSARDRSGGHSYEQYF.

This clonotype has only a few counts. The V gene is TRBV20-1, the J gene TRBJ2-5; 9 positions agree with TRBD2. The CDR3 spans 12 residues. Germline V gene lookup returns CDR1 DFQATT and CDR2 SNEGSKA (reference sequence). V dropped 5 bases and J dropped 9; count of bases not matched to a gene: 7. CDR3 in DNA: TGCAGTGCTGACTCGCGGGAGGGGTCCCAGTACTTC. This translates into CSADSREGSQYF.